Listed below are T cell receptor beta chains from one sample, sequenced in a study of identical twins. TCRdb used MiXCR to reprocess the 5' RACE reads, holding one entry per CDR3 protein. Among 600,000 to 800,000 distinct CDR3 sequences listed, less than 25% were seen once. These sequences were also reported in another study, on T cells expressing NK-cell markers.

The sample consisted of PBMCs. The receptors come from a woman aged 18 to 35 in good health. Each CDR3 is given with its conserved first and last residue. Fields, in order: J gene, D gene, clone size, V gene, CDR3 DNA, CDR3 protein. The D gene is left open where the match is weak. Size values are once, few and many counts, or a class for expanded clones, and some rows have none.

>TRBJ1-2|NA|few|TRBV29-1
TGCAGCGTTGATTATTTACAGGGCTCTCGTGGCTACACCTTC
CSVDYLQGSRGYTF
>TRBJ2-7|NA|few|TRBV13
TGTGCCAGCAGCTTCAACTATAGGGGCTACGAGCAGTACTTC
CASSFNYRGYEQYF
>TRBJ1-1|NA|NA|TRBV10-1
TGCGCCAGCAGTGAGTCCCAGGGAGGGAACACTGAAGCTTTCTTT
CASSESQGGNTEAFF
>TRBJ2-5|NA|NA|TRBV20-1
TGCAGTGCTCTAGGGAGAATCCAAGAGACCCAGTACTTC
CSALGRIQETQYF
>TRBJ1-2|NA|many|TRBV5-1
TGCGCCAGCAGCGACGGGACTCCTGACGCGGGCTATGGCTACACCTTC
CASSDGTPDAGYGYTF
>TRBJ2-5|NA|NA|TRBV7-8
TGTGCCATCTTTGGGGGAGCAGAGACCCAGTACTTC
CAIFGGAETQYF
>TRBJ2-7|NA|NA|TRBV6-5
TGTGCCAGCAGTTACTCGCTGGTTTTGGGCTCCTACGAGCAGTACTTC
CASSYSLVLGSYEQYF
>TRBJ2-3|TRBD2|NA|TRBV20-1
TGCAGTGCTCCGGGACTAGCTGCAGATACGCAGTATTTT
CSAPGLAADTQYF
>TRBJ2-3|NA|many|TRBV12-3/TRBV12-4
TGTGCCAGCAGTAAAAGGGTGGCAGATACGCAGTATTTT
CASSKRVADTQYF
>TRBJ2-7|NA|NA|TRBV29-1
TGCAGCGTTCGACCGGGACCCACCGCATCCGAGCAGTACTTC
CSVRPGPTASEQYF
>TRBJ2-7|TRBD2|few|TRBV9
TGTGCCACCCCGAGAGCGGGAGGTTGCGAGCAGTACTTC
CATPRAGGCEQYF
>TRBJ2-3|NA|many|TRBV12-3/TRBV12-4
TGTGCCAGCAGTGGTCGGGATACGCAGTATTTT
CASSGRDTQYF
>TRBJ2-2|TRBD2|many|TRBV6-2/TRBV6-3
TGTGCCAGCAGTTCCTCTAGCGGGAACACCGGGGAGCTGTTTTTT
CASSSSSGNTGELFF
>TRBJ2-2|NA|few|TRBV14
TGTGCCAGCAGCACCCGCAAAATGGCCTTGAACACCGGGGAGCTGTTTTTT
CASSTRKMALNTGELFF
>TRBJ1-4|NA|NA|TRBV6-1
TGTGCCAGCACCGACTGGGCAGGAAAACTGTTTTTT
CASTDWAGKLFF
>TRBJ1-5|NA|once|TRBV6-5
TGTGCCAGCAGTTTAGGGGCCTCGGGACGGCATACAGGTCCCCAGCATTTT
CASSLGASGRHTGPQHF
>TRBJ2-3|TRBD2|NA|TRBV5-1
TGCGCCAGCAGCCAAGGACTAGCGGTTTTTTACACAGATACGCAGTATTTT
CASSQGLAVFYTDTQYF
>TRBJ2-1|TRBD2|few|TRBV30
TGTGCCTGGACGAGCGGGATTAACTACAATGAGCAGTTCTTC
CAWTSGINYNEQFF
>TRBJ2-3|TRBD1|many|TRBV5-1
TGCGCCAGCAGACCGCGACAGGGGTTGGCAGATACGCAGTATTTT
CASRPRQGLADTQYF
>TRBJ2-1|TRBD2|once|TRBV12-3/TRBV12-4
TGTACCAGCAGCCTGGGACTAGCGGGAGAGGGTGCCTACAATGAGCAGTTCTTC
CTSSLGLAGEGAYNEQFF
>TRBJ2-1|TRBD2|NA|TRBV20-1
TGCAGTGCTAGGGATCTTGGACTAGCTGTCTACAATGAGCAGTTCTTC
CSARDLGLAVYNEQFF
>TRBJ2-1|NA|NA|TRBV11-2
TGTGCCAGCAGCTGGCGGGGTGAGCAGTTCTTC
CASSWRGEQFF
>TRBJ1-5|NA|NA|TRBV2
TGTGCCAGCACTCAGGGACCTAGCAATCAGCCCCAGCATTTT
CASTQGPSNQPQHF
>TRBJ2-1|NA|few|TRBV20-1
TGCAGTGCCAAGGCAGGGGCGATTCTGCAGTTCTTC
CSAKAGAILQFF
>TRBJ1-1|TRBD1|many|TRBV29-1
TGCAGCGCCTCGGGACAGCAGAACACTGAAGCTTTCTTT
CSASGQQNTEAFF
>TRBJ2-6|NA|few|TRBV5-1
TGCGCCAGCAGCAAGGACACCACCTCTGGGGCCAACGTCCTGACTTTC
CASSKDTTSGANVLTF
>TRBJ2-7|TRBD2|NA|TRBV6-5
TGTGCCAGCAGTTACCTCGGGGGGTTAGGCGAGCAGTACTTC
CASSYLGGLGEQYF
>TRBJ2-5|NA|NA|TRBV20-1
TGCAGTGCCGAGGGGGAACTAGCTTTTGAGACCCAGTACTTC
CSAEGELAFETQYF
>TRBJ2-5|NA|NA|TRBV20-1
TGCAGTTATCGGGGGGAGACCCAGTACTTC
CSYRGETQYF
>TRBJ2-7|NA|many|TRBV27
TGTGCCAGCAGTTTATCTCTCGGCGACGAGCAGTACTTC
CASSLSLGDEQYF
>TRBJ2-3|NA|few|TRBV12-3/TRBV12-4
TGTGCCACCGGCAGGCATCCTAGCACAGATACGCAGTATTTT
CATGRHPSTDTQYF
>TRBJ2-7|NA|few|TRBV12-5
TGTGCTACCTTCCCCGATGGGCGCGGGAACGAGCAGTACTTC
CATFPDGRGNEQYF